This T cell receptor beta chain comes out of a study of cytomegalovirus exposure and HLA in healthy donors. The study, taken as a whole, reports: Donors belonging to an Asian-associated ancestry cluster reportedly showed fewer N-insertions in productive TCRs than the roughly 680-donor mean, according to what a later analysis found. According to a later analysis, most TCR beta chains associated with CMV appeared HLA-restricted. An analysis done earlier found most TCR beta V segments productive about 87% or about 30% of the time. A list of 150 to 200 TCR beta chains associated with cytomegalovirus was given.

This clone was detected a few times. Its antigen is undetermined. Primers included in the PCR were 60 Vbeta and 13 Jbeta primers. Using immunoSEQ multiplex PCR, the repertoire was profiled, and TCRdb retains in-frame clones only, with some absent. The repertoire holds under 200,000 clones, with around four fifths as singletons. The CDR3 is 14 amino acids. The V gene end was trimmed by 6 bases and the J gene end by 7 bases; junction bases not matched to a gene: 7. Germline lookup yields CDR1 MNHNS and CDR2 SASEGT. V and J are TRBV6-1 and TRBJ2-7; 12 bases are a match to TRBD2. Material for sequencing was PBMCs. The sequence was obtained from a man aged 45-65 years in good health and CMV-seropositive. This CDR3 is CASSLGLAGDEQYF. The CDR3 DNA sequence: TGTGCCAGCAGCTTGGGACTAGCGGGTGATGAGCAGTACTTC.